The 2 T cell receptor beta chains below were found in one sample sequenced in a study of graft-versus-host responses after intestinal transplantation (dated by TCRdb to the early 2020s). Library preparation used the immunoSEQ multiplex PCR assay. Sourced from immuneACCESS, this table was stored by TCRdb with only in-frame sequences that have V and J called. A share of the clones is absent; for the studies checked, an unresolved V gene accounts for under half, and the remainder has no known explanation. The sample profile shows 93,000 or so clones; over 85% of them were found once. The ten largest clones represent around 1.2% of the sample. The sample's time point, from its label and the paper: cells obtained before transplantation from donor or recipient. These receptors have no identified antigens. The sample consisted of unstimulated CD8+ T cells sorted from spleen or lymph node cells, taken before intestinal transplant. All receptors come from a human donor who received an intestinal transplant.

V is TRBV5-4 and J is TRBJ2-3; the match to TRBD2 covers 12 bases. The CDR3 loop spans 15 amino acids. V was clipped by 2 bases and J by 5 bases; unmatched bases: 3. Germline CDR1 SGHNT, CDR2 YYREEE (reference sequence). The CDR3 is CASSLKTSGGDTQYF. CDR3 sequence (DNA): TGTGCCAGCAGCTTAAAGACTAGCGGGGGAGATACGCAGTATTTT.

This chain connects TRBV5-4 to TRBJ2-1; weak D call: TRBD2 (5 bases). V was pared by 4 bases and J by 3 bases, with 8 bases between. CDR3 length: 13 amino acids. The germline V gene encodes CDR1 SGHNT and CDR2 YYREEE (reference sequence). The CDR3 DNA follows: TGTGCCAGCAGCCATGGACTCTACAATGAGCAGTTCTTC. This codes for CASSHGLYNEQFF.